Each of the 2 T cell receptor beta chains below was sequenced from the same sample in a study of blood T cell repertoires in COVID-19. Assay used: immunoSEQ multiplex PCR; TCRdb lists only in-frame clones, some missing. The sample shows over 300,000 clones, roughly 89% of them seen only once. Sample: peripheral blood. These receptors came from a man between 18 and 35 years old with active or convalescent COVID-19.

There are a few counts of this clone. For the CDR3, the DNA is TGTGCCAGCAGCTTGAAGGGGGTCACTGAAGCTTTCTTT. Translating gives CASSLKGVTEAFF. The V gene is TRBV5-6, the J gene TRBJ1-1; tentatively, D is TRBD1 (6 bases). V gave up 1 base and J gave up 4 bases, with 8 bases separating them. Germline V lookup: CDR1 SGHDT, CDR2 YYEEEE. The CDR3 consists of 13 residues. The full variable domain, rest sourced from reference TRBV5-6 and TRBJ1-1, is DAGVTQSPTHLIKTRGQQVTLRCSPKSGHDTVSWYQQALGQGPQFIFQYYEEEERQRGNFPDRFSGHQFPNYSSELNVNALLLGDSALYLCASSLKGVTEAFFGQGTRLTVV.

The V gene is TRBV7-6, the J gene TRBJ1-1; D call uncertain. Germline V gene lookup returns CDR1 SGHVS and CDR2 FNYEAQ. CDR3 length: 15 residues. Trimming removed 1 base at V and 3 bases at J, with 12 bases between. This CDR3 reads CASSLVGNPDTEAFF. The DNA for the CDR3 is TGTGCCAGCAGCTTAGTCGGGAATCCGGACACTGAAGCTTTCTTT.